The 23 T cell receptor beta chains in this list originate from one sample, sequenced in a study of response to subunit inactivated influenza vaccine (dated by TCRdb to between 2018 and 2020). Library construction relied on RT-PCR. Sequencing relied on an Illumina HiSeq 2500. The public reads were reprocessed in TCRdb via fastp at Q25 and MiXCR, keeping in-frame beta chains. Records with the same CDR3 protein are collapsed into one entry carrying the most frequent genes and DNA. The sample yields 560,000 or so distinct CDR3 sequences; roughly 8.2% were counted once. Over 10% of the sample comes from the top ten. Here the sequenced sample was PBMCs from blood, taken 23 months after vaccination. The receptors derive from a man aged 45 to 70 who received an inactivated influenza vaccine. Donor details come from another sample of the same person, matched by shared clones.

The sample holds many counts of this clonotype. J is TRBJ1-2 and V is TRBV10-3, with 9 bases fitting TRBD1. This CDR3 has 15 residues. With V trimmed by 10 bases and J by 6 bases, 15 bases remained unmatched. CDR1 and CDR2 (germline): ENHRY, SYGVKD. CDR3: CATGTGLAVRNGYTF. CDR3 DNA: TGTGCCACCGGGACAGGGCTCGCCGTTAGAAATGGCTACACCTTC.

A few counts support this clonotype. The chain joins TRBV27 to TRBJ2-3; D is perhaps TRBD2 (6 bases). This CDR3 comprises 18 residues. The V end was cut by 2 bases, the J end by 0 bases, with 18 bases between. Looked up from germline, CDR1 is MNHEY and CDR2 is SMNVEV (reference sequence). The CDR3 DNA follows: TGTGCCAGCAGTTTACTTGCCGACATGGGGACTAGCACAGATACGCAGTATTTT. Translating gives CASSLLADMGTSTDTQYF.

This clonotype was counted ten times or more. The gene calls are TRBV20-1 and TRBJ2-3; no clear D. The CDR3 consists of 19 residues. Germline V lookup: CDR1 DFQATT, CDR2 SNEGSKA (reference sequence). V was pared by 6 bases and J by 2 bases, with 30 bases between. CDR3 region: CSATAGALPGLPYTDTQYF. The DNA of the CDR3 is TGCAGTGCCACTGCTGGAGCCCTGCCCGGGCTACCCTACACAGATACGCAGTATTTT.

This clonotype was observed many times. The J gene is TRBJ2-1, the V gene TRBV27; D unresolved. V dropped 4 bases and J dropped 9 bases, with 16 bases sitting between them. Germline loops: CDR1 MNHEY, CDR2 SMNVEV (reference sequence). The CDR3 runs 14 residues. The CDR3 reads CASSSAEVWAEQFF. The DNA for the CDR3 is TGTGCCAGCAGTTCCGCCGAAGTCTGGGCTGAGCAGTTCTTC.

The chain is built from TRBV7-2 and TRBJ2-3, with D unresolved. V dropped 1 base and J dropped 4 bases, with 12 bases sitting between them. Looked up from germline, CDR1 is SGHTA and CDR2 is FQGNSA. The length of the CDR3 is 15 residues. CDR3 nucleotide sequence: TGTGCCAGCAGCTTAGAGCTCTCCGCGGCAGATACGCAGTATTTT. Translation: CASSLELSAADTQYF.

This clonotype was seen many times. The chain has TRBV4-2 and TRBJ2-1; D ambiguous. Germline V gene sequence: CDR1 LGHNA, CDR2 YNFKEQ. This CDR3 is built from 16 residues. V dropped 0 bases and J dropped 0 bases, with 9 bases sitting between them. In DNA, the CDR3 is TGTGCCAGCAGCCAAGATTGGCTGAGCTCCTACAATGAGCAGTTCTTC. Translated, it gives CASSQDWLSSYNEQFF.

The sample holds a few counts of this clonotype. V usage is TRBV10-3 and J usage is TRBJ1-5; D ambiguous. Per the germline V gene, CDR1 is ENHRY and CDR2 is SYGVKD. The CDR3 is 13 residues long. V was pared by 3 bases and J by 8 bases, with 11 bases between. CDR3 DNA sequence: TGTGCCATCAGTGAATCTACTGGTGAGCCCCAGCATTTT. Translation: CAISESTGEPQHF.

This chain joins TRBV7-9 and TRBJ2-1; maybe TRBD2 (6 bases). Trimming removed 2 bases at V and 4 bases at J, with 12 bases between. Germline V gene data show CDR1 as SEHNR and CDR2 as FQNEAQ (reference sequence). This CDR3 is built from 15 residues. The CDR3 region is CASSLRVGGYNEQFF. The CDR3 DNA follows: TGTGCCAGCAGCTTAAGGGTTGGAGGGTACAATGAGCAGTTCTTC.

This chain connects TRBV6-5 to TRBJ2-7, with 7 bases matching TRBD1. Per germline, CDR1 MNHEY and CDR2 SVGAGI. V shed 5 bases, J shed 5 bases, and the junction held 3 bases outside the gene matches. The CDR3 runs 12 residues. The CDR3 DNA sequence: TGTGCCAGCAGTCCCGACAGGGACGAGCAGTACTTC. The encoded protein is CASSPDRDEQYF.

This clonotype was seen a few times. V gene TRBV20-1 combines with J gene TRBJ1-2; D may be TRBD1 (5 bases). V was clipped by 0 bases and J by 2 bases, with 10 bases between them. Germline V gene sequence: CDR1 DFQATT, CDR2 SNEGSKA (reference sequence). CDR3 size: 14 residues. The CDR3 nucleotides are TGCAGTGCTAGAGAGGACACCTCCAACTATGGCTACACCTTC. Its protein is CSAREDTSNYGYTF.

This clonotype showed up many times. The genes are TRBV6-2 or TRBV6-3 and TRBJ2-7; D unresolved. This CDR3 is built from 15 residues. Germline V gene data show CDR1 as MNHEY and CDR2 as SVGEGT. Trimming cost V 2 bases and J 0 bases, with 11 bases left between them. The CDR3 sequence is CASSYGTAYSYEQYF. CDR3 bases: TGTGCCAGCAGTTACGGTACCGCTTACTCCTACGAGCAGTACTTC.

This chain links TRBV7-9 with TRBJ1-1, with 8 bases fitting TRBD1. The V and J ends lost 5 bases and 7 bases, in that order; junction bases with no gene match: 9. Looked up from germline, CDR1 is SEHNR and CDR2 is FQNEAQ (reference sequence). The CDR3 has 14 residues. This chain's CDR3 is CASSNFQGAVEAFF. CDR3 sequence (DNA): TGTGCCAGCAGCAACTTTCAGGGGGCGGTTGAAGCTTTCTTT.

This clonotype was seen a few times. This chain links TRBV7-9 with TRBJ2-4, with TRBD1 matching 8 bases. The V segment lost 5 bases and the J segment 2 bases; nucleotides outside the gene matches: 11. The CDR3 covers 17 residues. Per the germline V gene, CDR1 is SEHNR and CDR2 is FQNEAQ (reference sequence). DNA of the CDR3: TGTGCCAGCAGCAGCTCCGGGACAGGTCGGTCCAAAAACATTCAGTACTTC. Translation: CASSSSGTGRSKNIQYF.

The J gene is TRBJ2-7, the V gene TRBV7-9; D remains unclear. Trimming took 4 bases from V and 3 from J, leaving 19 bases between them. Looked up from germline, CDR1 is SEHNR and CDR2 is FQNEAQ (reference sequence). The CDR3 runs to 16 residues. The CDR3 DNA reads TGTGCCAGCAGCTCACTGTATTCTGGCGGAGACTACGAGCAGTACTTC. Residues: CASSSLYSGGDYEQYF. Full variable domain (rest looked up from reference TRBV7-9 and TRBJ2-7): DTGVSQNPRHKITKRGQNVTFRCDPISEHNRLYWYRQTLGQGPEFLTYFQNEAQLEKSRLLSDRFSAERPKGSFSTLEIQRTEQGDSAMYLCASSSLYSGGDYEQYFGPGTRLTVT.

This clonotype came up a few times. The chain links TRBV29-1 to TRBJ2-1; the match to TRBD1 covers 12 bases. V lost 7 bases to trimming and J lost 6 bases; unmatched junction nucleotides: 7. The CDR3 has 14 amino acids. The germline V gene encodes CDR1 SQVTM and CDR2 ANQGSEA. The chain's CDR3 is CSAAGTGGFNEQFF. CDR3 bases: TGCAGCGCTGCCGGGACAGGGGGCTTCAATGAGCAGTTCTTC.

This chain links TRBV7-6 with TRBJ2-1; 11 bases align to TRBD2. This CDR3 region has 18 residues. Trimming removed 1 base from V and 8 bases from J; junction bases left unmatched: 13. From germline, CDR1 is SGHVS and CDR2 FNYEAQ. The CDR3 here is CASSLVWRNSGGADEQFF. For the CDR3, the DNA is TGTGCCAGCAGCTTAGTCTGGAGGAATAGCGGGGGGGCCGATGAGCAGTTCTTC.

In this sample, this clonotype turned up many times. V and J are TRBV20-1 and TRBJ1-5, with D tentatively TRBD1 (5 bases). Germline V gene data show CDR1 as DFQATT and CDR2 as SNEGSKA (reference sequence). The V gene lost 3 bases and the J gene lost 1 base, with 7 bases spanning the gap. The CDR3 runs 13 residues. The DNA for the CDR3 is TGCAGTGCTAGTGGGGCGAGCAATCAGCCCCAGCATTTT. Protein sequence: CSASGASNQPQHF.

The chain links TRBV6-1 to TRBJ2-5, with TRBD2 identical over 8 bases. This CDR3 is built from 15 residues. Germline CDR1 reads MNHNS; CDR2 reads SASEGT. Unmatched junction bases numbered 8, after V lost 6 bases and J lost 2 bases. In DNA form, the CDR3 reads TGTGCCAGCAGGGAGGGACTAGGGAGACAAGAGACCCAGTACTTC. It codes for CASREGLGRQETQYF.

At least ten counts were recorded for this clonotype. The chain couples TRBV12-3 or TRBV12-4 to TRBJ2-7; a possible D gene is TRBD1 (6 bases). Deletions cut 6 bases from V and 2 bases from J, with 23 bases between. The CDR3 loop spans 17 amino acids. The CDR3 DNA reads as TGTGCCAGCAGCACAACGGACAGTCGTCTTCCTACCTACGAGCAGTACTTC. Its translation: CASSTTDSRLPTYEQYF.

CDR3 amino acids: CASSSTGYSTDTQYF. Written as DNA, the CDR3 is TGTGCCAGCAGCTCCACGGGGTATAGCACAGATACGCAGTATTTT. The chain links TRBV4-2 to TRBJ2-3; D may be TRBD2 (5 bases). V was shortened by 5 bases and J by 0 bases, with 12 bases between the two germline ends. The CDR3 consists of 15 residues. In germline, CDR1 is LGHNA, CDR2 YNFKEQ.

The chain employs TRBV12-3 or TRBV12-4 and TRBJ2-2, with D unresolved. Trimming shortened V by 3 bases and J by 5 bases, and 10 bases separated the two germline ends. The CDR3 length is 14 residues. CDR3 in amino acids: CASSFRLTTGELFF. DNA for the CDR3: TGTGCCAGCAGTTTCAGACTGACGACCGGGGAGCTGTTTTTT.

A few counts support this clonotype. V usage is TRBV20-1 and J usage is TRBJ2-5; TRBD1 aligns across 8 bases. In germline, CDR1 is DFQATT, CDR2 SNEGSKA (reference sequence). J was trimmed by 6 bases and V by 6 bases; bases with no gene match: 6. The CDR3 totals 12 residues. The CDR3 is CSADRESKTQYF. The DNA of the CDR3 is TGCAGTGCGGACAGGGAATCAAAGACCCAGTACTTC.

About this clonotype itself: One base away lies a much larger clone, so this may be a sequencing read error. The chain is built from TRBV7-6 and TRBJ2-1, with D perhaps matching TRBD2 (6 bases). Germline V CDR1 and CDR2: SGHVS, FNYEAQ. With 3 bases removed from V and 10 bases from J, the gap between germline ends came to 10 bases. There are 12 residues in the CDR3. The CDR3 protein is CASSLWGGEQFF. The CDR3 DNA sequence: TGTGCCAGCAGCTTGTGGGGAGGCGAGCAGTTCTTC.